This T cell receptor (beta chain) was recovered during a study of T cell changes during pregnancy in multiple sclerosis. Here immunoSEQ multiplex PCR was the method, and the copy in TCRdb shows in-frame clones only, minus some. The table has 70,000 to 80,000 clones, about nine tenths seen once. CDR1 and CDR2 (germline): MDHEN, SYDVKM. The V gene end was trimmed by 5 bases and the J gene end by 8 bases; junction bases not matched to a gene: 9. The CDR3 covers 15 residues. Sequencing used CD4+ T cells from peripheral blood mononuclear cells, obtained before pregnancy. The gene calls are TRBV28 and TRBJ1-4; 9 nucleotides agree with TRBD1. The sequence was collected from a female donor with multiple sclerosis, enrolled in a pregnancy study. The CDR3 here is CASSHPGQGGEKLFF. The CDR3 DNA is TGTGCCAGCAGTCATCCGGGACAGGGAGGCGAAAAACTGTTTTTT.